This TCR beta chain stems from a study of T cell changes during pregnancy in multiple sclerosis. Clones were read by immunoSEQ multiplex PCR, and TCRdb kept only the in-frame ones, dropping some. The sample gives just over 65,000 clones, less than 95% of which show up once; roughly 0.85% is in the top ten. This CDR3 has 15 residues. The V gene lost 7 bases and the J gene lost 5 bases, with 18 bases spanning the gap. Per germline, CDR1 SNHLY and CDR2 FYNNEI. The TCR was taken from a female donor with multiple sclerosis, enrolled in a pregnancy study. The chain links TRBV2 to TRBJ2-1; weak D call: TRBD2 (6 bases). Sequences were derived from peripheral blood, sampled in the second trimester of pregnancy. The CDR3 DNA reads as TGTGCCAGCAATCGAGAATCCGGGAGCAACAATGAGCAGTTCTTC. It encodes CASNRESGSNNEQFF.